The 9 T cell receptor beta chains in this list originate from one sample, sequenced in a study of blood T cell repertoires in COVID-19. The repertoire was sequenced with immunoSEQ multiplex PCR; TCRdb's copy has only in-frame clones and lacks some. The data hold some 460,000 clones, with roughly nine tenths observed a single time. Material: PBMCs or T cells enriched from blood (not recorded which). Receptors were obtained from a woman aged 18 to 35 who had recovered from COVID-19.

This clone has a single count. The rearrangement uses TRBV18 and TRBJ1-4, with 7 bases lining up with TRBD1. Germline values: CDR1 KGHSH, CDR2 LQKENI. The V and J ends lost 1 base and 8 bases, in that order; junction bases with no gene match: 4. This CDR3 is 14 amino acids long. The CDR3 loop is CASSPRAGGEKLFF. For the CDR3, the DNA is TGTGCCAGCTCACCACGGGCAGGGGGAGAAAAACTGTTTTTT.

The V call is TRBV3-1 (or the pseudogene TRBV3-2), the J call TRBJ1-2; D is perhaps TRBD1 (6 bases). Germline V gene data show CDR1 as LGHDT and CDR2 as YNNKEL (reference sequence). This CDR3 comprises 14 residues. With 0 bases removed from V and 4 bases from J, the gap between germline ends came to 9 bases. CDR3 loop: CASSQDGGAYGYTF. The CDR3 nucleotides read TGTGCCAGCAGCCAAGATGGGGGGGCCTATGGCTACACCTTC.

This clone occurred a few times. The CDR3 DNA reads as TGTGCCAGCAGTTTGCGTAGCGGGGGGGTCTACGAGCAGTACTTC. Translation gives CASSLRSGGVYEQYF. The V call is TRBV27, the J call TRBJ2-7; the match to TRBD2 covers 11 bases. Trimming at V came to 3 bases and at J to 3 bases, leaving 4 bases not matched to a gene. The CDR3 length is 15 residues. Germline V lookup: CDR1 MNHEY, CDR2 SMNVEV (reference sequence).

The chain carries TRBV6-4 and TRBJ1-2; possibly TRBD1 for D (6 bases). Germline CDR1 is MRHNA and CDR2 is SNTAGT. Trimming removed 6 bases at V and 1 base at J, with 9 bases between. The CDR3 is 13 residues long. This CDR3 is CASRLDSNYGYTF. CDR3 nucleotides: TGTGCCAGCAGACTGGACAGTAACTATGGCTACACCTTC.

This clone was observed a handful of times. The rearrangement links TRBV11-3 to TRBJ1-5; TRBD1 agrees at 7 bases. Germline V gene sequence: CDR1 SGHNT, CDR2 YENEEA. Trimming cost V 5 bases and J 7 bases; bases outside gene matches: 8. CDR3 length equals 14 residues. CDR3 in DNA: TGTGCCAGCAGCCTTACAGGGGTTTGGCAGCCCCAGCATTTT. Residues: CASSLTGVWQPQHF.

In nucleotides, the CDR3 is TGCGCCAGCAGCCAAGTCAGGTTGACCTACAATGAGCAGTTCTTC. Encoded protein: CASSQVRLTYNEQFF. This chain links TRBV4-1 with TRBJ2-1, with D unresolved. The CDR3 is 15 residues long. Germline V CDR1 and CDR2: MGHRA, YSYEKL. V was clipped by 1 base and J by 2 bases, with 9 bases between them.

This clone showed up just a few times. The CDR3 protein is CAGGQQENSPLHF. Written as DNA, the CDR3 is TGTGCCGGGGGACAGCAGGAAAATTCACCCCTCCACTTT. J is TRBJ1-6 and V is TRBV5-4; TRBD1 matches 7 bases. The length of the CDR3 is 13 residues. J lost 7 bases, V lost 10 bases, and 8 bases had no gene match. The V gene's germline CDR1 is SGHNT and CDR2 YYREEE (reference sequence).

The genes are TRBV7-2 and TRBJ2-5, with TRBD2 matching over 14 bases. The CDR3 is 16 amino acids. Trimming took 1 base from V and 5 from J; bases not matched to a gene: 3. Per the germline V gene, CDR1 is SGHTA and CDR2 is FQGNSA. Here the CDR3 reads CASSLVGTSGGETQYF. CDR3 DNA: TGTGCCAGCAGCTTAGTTGGGACTAGCGGGGGTGAGACCCAGTACTTC.

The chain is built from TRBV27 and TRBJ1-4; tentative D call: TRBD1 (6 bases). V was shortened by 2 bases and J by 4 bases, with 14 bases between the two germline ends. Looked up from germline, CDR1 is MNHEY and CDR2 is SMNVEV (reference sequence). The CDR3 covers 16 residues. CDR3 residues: CASSLVGRGYNEKLFF. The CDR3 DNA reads TGTGCCAGCAGTTTAGTCGGCAGGGGATATAATGAAAAACTGTTTTTT.